The sequence of this T cell receptor beta chain was determined in a study of blood T cells in healthy people across ages. V dropped 11 bases and J dropped 8 bases, with 21 bases sitting between them. The CDR3 consists of 13 residues. The germline gives CDR1 MDHEN, CDR2 SYDVKM. The authors ran a second PCR of roughly 6 to 11 cycles using a sample-barcoded 5' primer and a J-beta primer mix. Each CDR3 protein gets one entry after TCRdb re-called the 5' RACE reads with MiXCR. Of fewer than 2 million distinct CDR3 sequences listed, about 39% are singletons. Material: blood. The chain is built from TRBV28 and TRBJ1-2; possible D gene TRBD1, 6 bases. The origin of this receptor is a human donor in good health. The CDR3, as DNA: TGTGCCGCCCACGCGACAGGACGAGGCGGCTACACCTTC. Protein product: CAAHATGRGGYTF.